Following are 13 T cell receptor beta chains from one sample sequenced in a study of graft-versus-host responses after intestinal transplantation. TCRdb's copy holds only in-frame clones and misses some; the assay was immunoSEQ multiplex PCR. The sample carries about 15,000 clones, around 87% recorded once. Sequences were derived from bone marrow, sampled just over 120 days after intestinal transplantation. These TCRs come from a human patient who received an intestinal transplant, so some T cells may come from the graft donor.

The rearrangement joins TRBV15 to TRBJ1-1, with 8 bases that match TRBD1. J was trimmed by 1 base and V by 2 bases; bases with no gene match: 6. Germline V gene sequence: CDR1 LNHNV, CDR2 YYDKDF (reference sequence). The length of the CDR3 is 16 residues. CDR3: CATSRNRDRGNTEAFF. The DNA for the CDR3 is TGTGCCACCAGCAGAAACCGAGACAGGGGGAACACTGAAGCTTTCTTT.

V usage is TRBV25-1 and J usage is TRBJ2-1; maybe TRBD1 (6 bases). Germline CDR1 and CDR2: MGHDK and SYGVNS. CDR3 length equals 17 residues. The V gene lost 0 bases and the J gene lost 4 bases, with 16 bases spanning the gap. Here the CDR3 reads CASSEYRQGIPYNEQFF. The CDR3 DNA reads TGTGCCAGCAGTGAATATCGCCAGGGGATTCCGTACAATGAGCAGTTCTTC.

This chain links TRBV6-1 with TRBJ2-5, with D perhaps assigned TRBD1 or TRBD2 (7 bases each). Germline V CDR1 and CDR2: MNHNS, SASEGT. Between the trimmed V and J ends, which lost 0 bases and 5 bases, there was a span of 16 bases. The CDR3 spans 16 residues. The CDR3 coding sequence is TGTGCCAGCAGTGAAGCCGATGGGCAGGGGGGGGAGACCCAGTACTTC. Its translation is CASSEADGQGGETQYF.

The chain couples TRBV27 to TRBJ1-2, with a tentative D call TRBD1 (5 bases). CDR3 length: 15 residues. In germline, CDR1 is MNHEY, CDR2 SMNVEV (reference sequence). V lost 4 bases and J lost 4, with 16 bases in between. The CDR3 is CASSSPGQGSYGYTF. In nucleotides, the CDR3 is TGTGCCAGCAGTTCCCCAGGGCAGGGAAGCTATGGCTACACCTTC.

This sequence joins TRBV4-1 and TRBJ2-3, with D possibly matching TRBD1 (6 bases). The germline V and J ends were trimmed by 6 bases and 3 bases, with 13 bases remaining between them. This CDR3 has 14 residues. Germline CDR1 and CDR2: MGHRA and YSYEKL. The CDR3 spells CASRLDRLTDTQYF. Written as DNA, the CDR3 is TGCGCCAGCAGACTTGACAGGCTAACAGATACGCAGTATTTT.

The V gene is TRBV7-6, the J gene TRBJ2-3; 9 bases map to TRBD2. The CDR3 consists of 15 residues. V trimming: 5 bases; J trimming: 3 bases; junction bases outside the gene matches: 6. CDR1 and CDR2 (germline): SGHVS, FNYEAQ. The CDR3 reads CASSLSGSGTDTQYF. The CDR3 region has the DNA TGTGCCAGCAGCCTTAGCGGGAGTGGAACAGATACGCAGTATTTT.

The chain uses TRBV4-1 and TRBJ2-1; 9 bases are shared with TRBD1. Trimming removed 4 bases from V and 3 bases from J; junction bases left unmatched: 4. Germline values: CDR1 MGHRA, CDR2 YSYEKL. This CDR3 region has 15 residues. The CDR3 DNA is TGCGCCAGCAGCCCCGGGACAGGGCTCTACAATGAGCAGTTCTTC. This sequence encodes CASSPGTGLYNEQFF.

V is TRBV28 and J is TRBJ1-5; D uncertain. Germline assignment: CDR1 MDHEN and CDR2 SYDVKM. CDR3 length: 15 residues. The V and J ends lost 3 bases and 0 bases respectively, with 9 bases between them. The CDR3 sequence: CASSFGQYSNQPQHF. CDR3 in DNA: TGTGCCAGCAGTTTTGGCCAGTATAGCAATCAGCCCCAGCATTTT. Full variable domain (missing parts from reference TRBV28 and TRBJ1-5): DVKVTQSSRYLVKRTGEKVFLECVQDMDHENMFWYRQDPGLGLRLIYFSYDVKMKEKGDIPEGYSVSREKKERFSLILESASTNQTSMYLCASSFGQYSNQPQHFGDGTRLSIL.

This chain uses TRBV10-1 with TRBJ1-4; D not resolved. V was trimmed by 6 bases and J by 8 bases, leaving 7 bases between them. Looked up from germline, CDR1 is WNHNN and CDR2 is SYGVQD (reference sequence). The length of the CDR3 is 11 residues. CDR3 in amino acids: CASRPQEKLFF. CDR3 nucleotide sequence: TGCGCCAGCAGACCACAAGAAAAACTGTTTTTT.

This sequence joins TRBV11-2 and TRBJ2-7; D is possibly TRBD2 (6 bases). Per germline, CDR1 SGHAT and CDR2 FQNNGV. V was cut by 5 bases and J by 12 bases, with 17 bases left in between. The CDR3 contains 12 residues. CDR3 coding DNA: TGTGCCAGCAGCCTTAACCCGGGACTGAGGTACTTC. Its protein is CASSLNPGLRYF.

The rearrangement joins TRBV19 to TRBJ2-1, with D perhaps matching TRBD1 or TRBD2 (5 bases each). This CDR3 contains 21 residues. The germline V and J ends were trimmed by 5 bases and 5 bases, with 34 bases remaining between them. Germline V gene lookup returns CDR1 LNHDA and CDR2 SQIVND (reference sequence). CDR3 in DNA: TGTGCCAGTAGTTTGAATCGAGGCCGAGGGGTTCATTGGGAAGGACACAATGAGCAGTTCTTC. Amino acids: CASSLNRGRGVHWEGHNEQFF.

V usage is TRBV2 and J usage is TRBJ1-3, with TRBD1 identical over 7 bases. The germline V gene has CDR1 SNHLY and CDR2 FYNNEI. The junction had 8 bases not matched to a gene; V was cut back by 6 bases and J by 0 bases. The CDR3 consists of 16 residues. The CDR3 here is CASRRTGESSGNTIYF. The CDR3 DNA reads as TGTGCCAGCAGACGCACAGGGGAGAGCTCTGGAAACACCATATATTTT.

This chain connects TRBV7-3 to TRBJ2-1; tentative D call: TRBD1 (5 bases). Deletions cut 2 bases from V and 7 bases from J, with 15 bases between. This CDR3 has 15 amino acids. CDR1 is SGHTA and CDR2 is FQGTGA in the germline V gene. CDR3 amino acids: CASSLYRQGINEQFF. The CDR3 DNA reads TGTGCCAGCAGCTTATACCGGCAGGGAATAAATGAGCAGTTCTTC.